This T cell receptor beta chain was profiled in a study of human T cells and chemical hapten exposure. Time point reported: pre-sensitization, week 0. Noted treatment: therapeutic diphenylcyclopropenone sensitization with weekly scalp DPC. A single record per CDR3 protein comes from TCRdb applying MiXCR to the RACE reads. The table has 350,000 to 400,000 distinct CDR3 sequences, 5% to 6.5% seen once. The CDR3 has 16 residues. The germline V gene encodes CDR1 SGHTA and CDR2 FQGNSA. V lost 7 bases and J lost 4, with 22 bases in between. The receptor's source is a woman aged 45-65 years with alopecia areata. Some clones in this sample may be carry-over from other donors' samples. The source was whole blood, collected in connection with sensitization to the hapten diphenylcyclopropenone (DPC). The chain couples TRBV7-2 to TRBJ2-5; D is possibly TRBD1 or TRBD2 (6 bases each). This CDR3 reads CASTRRGYGGGETQYF. The CDR3 DNA sequence: TGTGCCAGCACCCGCAGGGGCTATGGGGGAGGAGAGACCCAGTACTTC.